The 6 T cell receptor beta chains presented below share a single source sample, sequenced in a study of blood T cell repertoires in COVID-19. Profiling relied on immunoSEQ multiplex PCR, and the TCRdb table lists in-frame clones only, not all of them. Of under 350,000 clones in the sample, 70% to 90% were seen once. The material sequenced was PBMCs or T cells enriched from blood (not recorded which). All receptors come from a woman aged 40 to 50 with acute COVID-19.

The chain carries TRBV21-1 and TRBJ1-1; no DNA check was done on the table's D call, TRBD1. TRBV21-1 counts as a pseudogene. The CDR3 loop spans 17 amino acids. The chain's CDR3 is CASRQHRQRPMNTEAFF. In DNA, the CDR3 is TGTGCCAGCAGGCAACATAGACAGAGACCTATGAACACTGAAGCTTTCTTT.

With respect to this clone: Other DNA sequences within the sample encode an identical CDR3. The V gene is TRBV5-1, the J gene TRBJ1-5, with 7 bases that match TRBD1. Germline V gives CDR1 SGHRS, CDR2 YFSETQ. V lost 0 bases and J lost 2; bases outside the gene matches: 2. The CDR3 is made up of 15 amino acids. The CDR3 loop reads CASSLGQGGNQPQHF. In DNA, the CDR3 is TGCGCCAGCAGCTTGGGACAGGGCGGCAATCAGCCCCAGCATTTT. Drawing the rest from reference TRBV5-1 and TRBJ1-5, the complete variable domain is KAGVTQTPRYLIKTRGQQVTLSCSPISGHRSVSWYQQTPGQGLQFLFEYFSETQRNKGNFPGRFSGRQFSNSRSEMNVSTLELGDSALYLCASSLGQGGNQPQHFGDGTRLSIL.

This sequence joins TRBV18 and TRBJ2-3; the match to TRBD2 covers 9 bases. Germline CDR1 KGHSH, CDR2 LQKENI. V gave up 0 bases and J gave up 8 bases; unmatched junction bases: 12. This CDR3 region has 17 residues. This chain's CDR3 is CASSPPPRGGGAGTQYF. DNA for the CDR3: TGTGCCAGCTCACCACCACCTCGGGGCGGGGGGGCAGGTACGCAGTATTTT.

The J gene is TRBJ2-7, the V gene TRBV30; D uncertain. Deletions cut 0 bases from V and 9 bases from J, with 9 bases between. The CDR3 runs to 11 residues. Germline CDR1 GTSNPN, CDR2 SVGIG (reference sequence). This chain's CDR3 is CAWSVRVRQYF. The CDR3 DNA is TGTGCCTGGAGTGTACGGGTCCGGCAGTACTTC.

CDR3: CSVAPGTSGSMPNTGELFF. The CDR3 DNA reads TGCAGCGTTGCTCCCGGGACTAGCGGGAGCATGCCGAACACCGGGGAGCTGTTTTTT. This chain uses TRBV29-1 with TRBJ2-2, with 14 bases aligning to TRBD2. V shed 4 bases, J shed 0 bases, and the junction held 10 bases outside the gene matches. The CDR3 loop spans 19 amino acids. Germline V gene sequence: CDR1 SQVTM, CDR2 ANQGSEA.

The V call is TRBV5-1, the J call TRBJ2-5, with 8 positions matching TRBD1. The CDR3 length is 14 residues. CDR1 and CDR2 from the germline V gene are SGHRS and YFSETQ. V lost 0 bases and J lost 4; bases outside the gene matches: 2. The CDR3 DNA reads as TGCGCCAGCAGCTTGGAACAGGGGGGAGAGACCCAGTACTTC. It is translated as CASSLEQGGETQYF.